This is a list of T cell receptor beta chains from one sample in a study of blood T cell repertoires in COVID-19. Only in-frame clones appear in the TCRdb table, and some are missing; sequencing was by immunoSEQ multiplex PCR. Altogether roughly 150,000 clones are present, 80% to 85% being singletons, with the ten largest covering 5.2%. The specimen sequenced was PBMCs or T cells enriched from blood (not recorded which). All receptors derive from a man aged 65 to 85 who had been exposed to COVID-19. Both conserved end residues are part of each CDR3. D genes are given only for firm matches. Clone sizes are given selectively: once, few, many, or a class where the clone is expanded.

cdr3_length,clone_size,j_call,d_call,v_call,cdr3_nt,cdr3_aa
15,.,TRBJ1-2,TRBD1,TRBV19,TGTGCCAGTAGTAGACCCGGGACAGGGGCTGATGGCTACACCTTC,CASSRPGTGADGYTF
15,once,TRBJ2-7,TRBD2,TRBV27,TGTGCCAGCAGGACGGTCAGCGGGGCCTCCTACGAGCAGTACTTC,CASRTVSGASYEQYF
14,.,TRBJ1-1,.,TRBV6-2/TRBV6-3,TGTGCCAGCAGTTTAGACCAGGCGTACACTGAAGCTTTCTTT,CASSLDQAYTEAFF
15,.,TRBJ2-7,TRBD2,TRBV5-8,TGTGCCAGCAGCTCCGGACTAGCGGGAACCTACGAGCAGTACTTC,CASSSGLAGTYEQYF
13,.,TRBJ1-2,TRBD1,TRBV4-3,TGCGCCAGCAGCCGAGAGACAGGGAATGGCTACACCTTC,CASSRETGNGYTF
16,.,TRBJ2-2,TRBD2,TRBV9,TGTGCCAGCAGCGCAATGACTAGCGGGGGGCGCGGGGAGCTGTTTTTT,CASSAMTSGGRGELFF
13,.,TRBJ2-7,.,TRBV7-9,TGTGCCAGCAGCTCACACGTGACCTACGAGCAGTACTTC,CASSSHVTYEQYF
13,.,TRBJ2-7,.,TRBV14,TGTGCCAGCAGCCAAGACAGGGTAGGCGAGCAGTACTTC,CASSQDRVGEQYF
12,.,TRBJ2-5,.,TRBV15,TGTGCCACCCGGGGGGCCCAAGAGACCCAGTACTTC,CATRGAQETQYF
13,.,TRBJ1-3,.,TRBV25-1,TGTGCCAGCATTTCTCCCAACAAAAACACCATATATTTT,CASISPNKNTIYF
18,.,TRBJ2-2,.,TRBV3-1/TRBV3-2,TGTGCCAGCAGCATCCATTTTAACAGGGATAGTCGCACCGGGGAGCTGTTTTTT,CASSIHFNRDSRTGELFF
17,.,TRBJ2-1,TRBD1,TRBV19,TGTGCCAGTATGCCCATTGACAGGGCAGGTTTTTGGAATGAGCAGTTCTTC,CASMPIDRAGFWNEQFF
14,.,TRBJ1-1,TRBD1,TRBV5-1,TGCGCCAGCAGCTTGGAGGGACTGACAGGGTCGGCTTTCTTT,CASSLEGLTGSAFF
12,few,TRBJ1-2,.,TRBV13,TGTGCCAGCAGTTTTCGAGGTGATGGCTACACCTTC,CASSFRGDGYTF
13,.,TRBJ1-2,.,TRBV29-1,TGCAGCGTTGGTAACGGGAAGAACTATGGCTACACCTTC,CSVGNGKNYGYTF
16,once,TRBJ1-5,.,TRBV5-1,TGCGCCAGCAGCCCGAGGGGGATCGGGAGCAATCAGCCCCAGCATTTT,CASSPRGIGSNQPQHF
16,.,TRBJ2-1,.,TRBV27,TGTGCCAGCAGTTTTGGGCGGACTCCCTCCTACAATGAGCAGTTCTTC,CASSFGRTPSYNEQFF
18,once,TRBJ1-6,TRBD1,TRBV7-8,TGTGCCAGCAGCCTAAGCCGACAGGGTTTAACTGGCGATTCACCCCTCCACTTT,CASSLSRQGLTGDSPLHF
14,.,TRBJ2-5,.,TRBV9,TGTGCCAGCAGCACCCCGGACAGTCAAGAGACCCAGTACTTC,CASSTPDSQETQYF
14,.,TRBJ2-3,.,TRBV9,TGTGCCAGCAGCGTAGCGGGGAGCACAGATACGCAGTATTTT,CASSVAGSTDTQYF
17,.,TRBJ2-3,.,TRBV4-2,TGTGCCAGCAGCCCCCGAGGGTGGGGGGGCGACACAGATACGCAGTATTTT,CASSPRGWGGDTDTQYF
14,.,TRBJ1-2,.,TRBV28,TGTGCCAGCCTCTCAGGGGCTCTAGGCTATGGCTACACCTTC,CASLSGALGYGYTF
16,.,TRBJ2-2,.,TRBV5-1,TGCGCCAGCAGCTTTGGGGGGTCGGGGAACACCGGGGAGCTGTTTTTT,CASSFGGSGNTGELFF
14,once,TRBJ2-3,.,TRBV6-5,TGTGCCAGCAGACTAGGGGGTGGGACAGATACGCAGTATTTT,CASRLGGGTDTQYF
14,.,TRBJ1-1,.,TRBV28,TGTGCCAGCAGTTTAGGGCAGATGAACACTGAAGCTTTCTTT,CASSLGQMNTEAFF
15,.,TRBJ1-6,TRBD1,TRBV5-1,TGCGCCAGCAGCTTGGCTGGACAGGGTTATTCACCCCTCCACTTT,CASSLAGQGYSPLHF
15,.,TRBJ2-1,TRBD1,TRBV19,TGTGCCAGTAGTATATTTGGACAGGGGGCAAATGAGCAGTTCTTC,CASSIFGQGANEQFF
15,.,TRBJ2-1,TRBD2,TRBV3-1/TRBV3-2,TGTGCCAGCAGCCGAGGCGGGAGTATCGACAATGAGCAGTTCTTC,CASSRGGSIDNEQFF
15,.,TRBJ1-4,TRBD1,TRBV4-2,TGTGCCAGCAGCCGCACCGGGACAGCTAATGAAAAACTGTTTTTT,CASSRTGTANEKLFF
16,.,TRBJ1-6,TRBD1,TRBV5-1,TGCGCCAGCAGCTTGGCCGGGACAGGCGGAAATTCACCCCTCCACTTT,CASSLAGTGGNSPLHF
15,.,TRBJ2-1,TRBD2,TRBV11-3,TGTGCCAGCAGCTTGGGACTAGCGGGAGCCAATGAGCAGTTCTTC,CASSLGLAGANEQFF
11,.,TRBJ1-1,TRBD1,TRBV6-6,TGTGCCAGCAGTAAGGGACAGGGGCCTTTCTTT,CASSKGQGPFF
15,.,TRBJ2-7,.,TRBV28,TGTGCCAGCAGACCTGACGCCCGGGGGTCCTACGAGCAGTACTTC,CASRPDARGSYEQYF
18,.,TRBJ2-2,TRBD2,TRBV25-1,TGTGCCAGCAGTGAATACGGTAGCGGGGGGATCAACACCGGGGAGCTGTTTTTT,CASSEYGSGGINTGELFF
14,.,TRBJ2-7,.,TRBV7-8,TGTGCCAGCAGCTTGCTACAGGGAGTCAACGAGCAGTACTTC,CASSLLQGVNEQYF
12,.,TRBJ1-2,.,TRBV19,TGTGCCAGTAGAAGGACCGCAGGGGGCTACACCTTC,CASRRTAGGYTF
15,.,TRBJ1-2,.,TRBV5-4,TGTGCCAGCAGCGTGCCTCACACCGGGGGCTATGGCTACACCTTC,CASSVPHTGGYGYTF